This T cell receptor (beta chain) derives from a study of T cells expressing NK-cell markers. Across the whole study: Sequenced donors, eight in total, included seven who were HCMV-seropositive and one who was seronegative.

There are 15 residues in the CDR3. No DNA is given; TCRdb re-called the 5' RACE reads and lists each CDR3 protein once. The repertoire table contains around 100,000 distinct CDR3 sequences. The sequencing sample was made of blood T cells: a sorted CD56 or NKG2C T cell subset, CD4+ or CD8+ T cells, or bulk PBMC T cells (not recorded which). This TCR derives from a woman between 18 and 70 years old in good health. V is TRBV12-3 or TRBV12-4 and J is TRBJ2-2; TCRdb proposes TRBD1, but this gene call is untestable without DNA. The CDR3 protein is CASRPDRTYTGELFF.